This T cell receptor beta chain was profiled in a study of blood T cell repertoires in COVID-19. Overall study context: T cells, B-cell-depleted T cells, or PBMCs supplied cDNA or gDNA.

Germline values: CDR1 MNHEY, CDR2 SMNVEV (reference sequence). The CDR3 sequence is 18 residues long. The trim removed 4 bases at V and 5 bases at J, leaving 14 bases unmatched. As handled by the study authors: Amplified reference gene primers provided the basis for estimating nucleated cell counts. The method was immunoSEQ multiplex PCR; TCRdb's version includes in-frame clones alone and lacks a portion of them. V, J and clone size were drawn from that table, and D and trimming were deduced from the DNA. Of approximately 350,000 clones detected, approximately 90% appear once; the ten largest clones hold approximately 3.5%.

Sequencing used peripheral blood. The chain joins TRBV27 to TRBJ2-3, with TRBD2 identical over 11 bases. The TCR was taken from a woman aged 18 to 35 who had recovered from COVID-19. The chain's CDR3 is CASSSPGIAGGPGDTQYF. The CDR3 DNA reads TGTGCCAGCAGTTCCCCAGGGATAGCGGGAGGGCCGGGAGATACGCAGTATTTT.